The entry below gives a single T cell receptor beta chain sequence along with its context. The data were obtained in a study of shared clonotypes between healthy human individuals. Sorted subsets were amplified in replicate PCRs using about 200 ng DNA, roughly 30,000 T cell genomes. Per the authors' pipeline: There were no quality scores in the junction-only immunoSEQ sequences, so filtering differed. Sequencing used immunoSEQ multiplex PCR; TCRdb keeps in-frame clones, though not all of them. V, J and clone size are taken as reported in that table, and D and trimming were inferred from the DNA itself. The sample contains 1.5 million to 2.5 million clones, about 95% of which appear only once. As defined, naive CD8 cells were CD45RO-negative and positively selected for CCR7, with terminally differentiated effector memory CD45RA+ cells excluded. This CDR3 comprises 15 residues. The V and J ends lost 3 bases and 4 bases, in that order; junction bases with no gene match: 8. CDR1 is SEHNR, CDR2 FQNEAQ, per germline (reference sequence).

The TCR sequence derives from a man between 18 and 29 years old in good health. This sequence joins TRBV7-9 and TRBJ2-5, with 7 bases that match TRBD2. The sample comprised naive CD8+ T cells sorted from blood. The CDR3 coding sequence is TGTGCCAGCAGCTTGTCCTGGGAGGGCCCAGAGACCCAGTACTTC. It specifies CASSLSWEGPETQYF. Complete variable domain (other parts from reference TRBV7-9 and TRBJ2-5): DTGVSQNPRHKITKRGQNVTFRCDPISEHNRLYWYRQTLGQGPEFLTYFQNEAQLEKSRLLSDRFSAERPKGSFSTLEIQRTEQGDSAMYLCASSLSWEGPETQYFGPGTRLLVL.